This T cell receptor beta chain originates from a study of shared clonotypes between healthy human individuals. Study-wide results and caveats: Sequencing depth was predicted to influence how clonotypes are shared among donors.

Sequencing was performed with immunoSEQ multiplex PCR; in TCRdb, only in-frame clones are kept and a portion is missing. The profile shows roughly 720,000 clones, about nine tenths of them singletons. Concerning this clone: Its specificity is unknown.

The length of the CDR3 is 15 residues. The ends lost 7 bases at V and 0 bases at J; junction bases unmatched: 9. The germline V gene has CDR1 MNHNY and CDR2 SVGAGI (reference sequence). The sequenced material came from memory CD8+ T cells from PBMCs. Noted subset: CD45RO+ cells pooled with CCR7-negative TemRA cells. The chain has TRBV6-6 and TRBJ2-7, with TRBD1 matching 7 bases. The receptor was isolated from a man between 18 and 29 years old in good health. Some clones in this sample may be carry-over from other donors' samples. DNA for the CDR3: TGTGCCAGCATCCCCGGTGGGGACAGCTCCTACGAGCAGTACTTC. Protein sequence: CASIPGGDSSYEQYF.